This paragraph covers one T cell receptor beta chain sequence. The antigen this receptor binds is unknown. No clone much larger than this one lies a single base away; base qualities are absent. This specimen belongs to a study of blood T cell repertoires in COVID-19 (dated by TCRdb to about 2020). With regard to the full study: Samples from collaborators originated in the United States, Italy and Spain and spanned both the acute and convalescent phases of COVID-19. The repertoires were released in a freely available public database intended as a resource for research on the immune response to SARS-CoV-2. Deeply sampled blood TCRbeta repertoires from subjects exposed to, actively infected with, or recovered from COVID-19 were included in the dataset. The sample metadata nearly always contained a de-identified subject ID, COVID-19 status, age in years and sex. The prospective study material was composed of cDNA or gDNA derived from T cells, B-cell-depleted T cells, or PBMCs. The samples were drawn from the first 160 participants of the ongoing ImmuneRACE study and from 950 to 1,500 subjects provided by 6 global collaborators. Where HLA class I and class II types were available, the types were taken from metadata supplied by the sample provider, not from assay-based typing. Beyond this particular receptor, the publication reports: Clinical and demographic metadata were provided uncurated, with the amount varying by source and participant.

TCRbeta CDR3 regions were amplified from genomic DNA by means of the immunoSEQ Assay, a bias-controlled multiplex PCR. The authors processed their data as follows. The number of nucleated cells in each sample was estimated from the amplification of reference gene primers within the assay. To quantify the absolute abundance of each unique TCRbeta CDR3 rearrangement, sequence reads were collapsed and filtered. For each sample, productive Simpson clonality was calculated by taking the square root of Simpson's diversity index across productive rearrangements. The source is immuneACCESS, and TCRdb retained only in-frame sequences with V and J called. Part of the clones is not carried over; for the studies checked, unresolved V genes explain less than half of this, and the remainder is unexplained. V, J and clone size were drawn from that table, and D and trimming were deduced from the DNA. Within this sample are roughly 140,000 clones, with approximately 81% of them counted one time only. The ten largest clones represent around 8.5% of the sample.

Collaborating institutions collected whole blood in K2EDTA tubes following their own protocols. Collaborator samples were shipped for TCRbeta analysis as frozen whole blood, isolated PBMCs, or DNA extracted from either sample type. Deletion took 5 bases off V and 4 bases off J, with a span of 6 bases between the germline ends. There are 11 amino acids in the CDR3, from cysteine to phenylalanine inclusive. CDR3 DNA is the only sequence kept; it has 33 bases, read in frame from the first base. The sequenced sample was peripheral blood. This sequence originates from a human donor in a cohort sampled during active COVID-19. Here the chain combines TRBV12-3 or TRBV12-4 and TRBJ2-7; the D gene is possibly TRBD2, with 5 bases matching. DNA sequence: TGTGCCAGCAGTACGGGGTACGAGCAGTACTTC. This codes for CASSTGYEQYF.